This TCR beta chain originates from a study of sequential checkpoint blockade in melanoma (dated by TCRdb to 2018 to 2020). Context from the whole study: Patients were assigned by 1:1 randomization to either first-line nivolumab followed by ipilimumab (arm A) or ipilimumab followed by nivolumab (arm B). Both trial sequences were followed by maintenance nivolumab.

Note on this clone: The specificity of this receptor is unknown. Base quality data are lacking; no much larger clone is found one base away.

The paper as a whole reports these results and caveats: The model for predicting response that combines TCR metrics with mutation burden needs to be validated in larger, independent patient cohorts.

The V and J ends are trimmed by 10 bases and 6 bases, leaving 16 bases between them. CDR1 and CDR2, per the germline V gene, are MNHEY and SVGAGI. Spanning cysteine to phenylalanine, the CDR3 consists of 14 amino acids. The entry retains the CDR3 DNA only, 42 bases that are in frame from base 1. The sample's treatment or condition label is to be understood as: randomized to nivolumab then ipilimumab (arm A) or the reverse (arm B). No trial patient had received prior DNA-damaging chemotherapy. A FACS Aria II flow cytometer was used to sort live CD3+CD8+ cells that were negative for CD19 and CD56 from thawed PBMCs. CheckMate 064, a randomized, open-label phase II trial of sequential checkpoint blockade, was the source of the samples, all of which came from patients with melanoma. Peripheral blood mononuclear cells were collected by leukapheresis, purified using Ficoll-Paque, and frozen in human serum containing approximately 9.6% DMSO. Immediately after sorting, the purity of sorted blood CD3+CD8+ cells was verified to be >95%, after which DNA was extracted.

The immunoSEQ Assay was used to immunosequence TCRbeta CDR3 regions from genomic DNA. Before high-throughput sequencing, genomic DNA was amplified using bias-controlled multiplex PCR. The authors processed their data as follows. To quantify the absolute abundance of each unique TCRbeta CDR3 region, the sequences were collapsed and filtered. Clonality, defined as 1 minus Pielou's evenness, was calculated using productive rearrangements only. Clones with significantly greater frequencies in on-treatment versus baseline samples were identified using a previously published method. TCRdb mirrors the immuneACCESS table, restricted to in-frame sequences. Some clones are absent from its copies; in checked studies, under half trace to an unresolved V gene, and the reason for the others is unknown. V and J calls and clone size are given by that table; D and trimming were obtained from the DNA. Within this sample are roughly 16,000 clones, with approximately 80% of them counted one time only. The top ten hold 12% of the sample.

The source was CD8+ T cells sorted from blood (inferred from file names), collected from a patient given nivolumab and ipilimumab in sequence. This clonotype originated in a human donor with melanoma. The chain is made from TRBV6-5 and TRBJ2-6; TRBD1 is a weak D gene call, 6 bases matching. This receptor has the CDR3 CAIPHRVQANVLTF. The sequence in DNA is TGTGCCATTCCTCACAGGGTGCAGGCCAACGTCCTGACTTTC.